This TCR beta chain was sequenced during a study of cytomegalovirus exposure and HLA in healthy donors. It was with 60 Vbeta and 13 Jbeta primers that the PCR ran. Assay: immunoSEQ multiplex PCR; the TCRdb copy retains only in-frame clones and omits some. Of some 110,000 clones listed, just under 75% were seen once; the top ten hold 4% to 5.5%. From germline, CDR1 is SGHDN and CDR2 FVKESK. V was shortened by 5 bases and J by 5 bases, with 12 bases between the two germline ends. This CDR3 contains 13 residues. This clone was observed a few times. This TCR came from a man between 60 and 70 years old in good health and CMV-seropositive. Sequenced sample: PBMCs. The rearrangement joins TRBV14 to TRBJ2-5, with TRBD2 as a possible D gene (5 bases). CDR3 loop: CASSDRSGETQYF. CDR3 nucleotides: TGTGCCAGCAGCGACCGATCGGGGGAGACCCAGTACTTC.